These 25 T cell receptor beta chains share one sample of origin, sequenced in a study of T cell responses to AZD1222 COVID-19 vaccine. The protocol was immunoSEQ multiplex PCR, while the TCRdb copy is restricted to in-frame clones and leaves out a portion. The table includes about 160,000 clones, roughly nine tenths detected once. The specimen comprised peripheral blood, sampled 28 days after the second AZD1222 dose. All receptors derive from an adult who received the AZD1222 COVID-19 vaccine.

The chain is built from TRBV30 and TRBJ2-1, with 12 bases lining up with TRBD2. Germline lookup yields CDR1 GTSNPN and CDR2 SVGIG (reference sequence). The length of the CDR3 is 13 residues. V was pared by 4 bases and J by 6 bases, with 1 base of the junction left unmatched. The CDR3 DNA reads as TGTGCCTGGACTAGCGGGAGGGGCAATGAGCAGTTCTTC. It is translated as CAWTSGRGNEQFF.

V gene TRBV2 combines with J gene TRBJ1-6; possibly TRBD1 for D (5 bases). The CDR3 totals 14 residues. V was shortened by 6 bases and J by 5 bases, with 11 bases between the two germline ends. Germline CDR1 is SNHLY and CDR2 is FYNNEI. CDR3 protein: CASSDSPHNSPLHF. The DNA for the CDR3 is TGTGCCAGCAGCGACAGTCCACATAATTCACCCCTCCACTTT.

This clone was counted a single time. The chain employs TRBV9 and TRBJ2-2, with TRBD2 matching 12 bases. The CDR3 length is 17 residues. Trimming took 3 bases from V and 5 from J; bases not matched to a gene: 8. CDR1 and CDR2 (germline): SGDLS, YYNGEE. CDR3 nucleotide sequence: TGTGCCAGCAGCGCACCTGGACTAGCGGGATATACCGGGGAGCTGTTTTTT. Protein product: CASSAPGLAGYTGELFF. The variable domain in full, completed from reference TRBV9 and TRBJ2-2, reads DSGVTQTPKHLITATGQRVTLRCSPRSGDLSVYWYQQSLDQGLQFLIQYYNGEERAKGNILERFSAQQFPDLHSELNLSSLELGDSALYFCASSAPGLAGYTGELFFGEGSRLTVL.

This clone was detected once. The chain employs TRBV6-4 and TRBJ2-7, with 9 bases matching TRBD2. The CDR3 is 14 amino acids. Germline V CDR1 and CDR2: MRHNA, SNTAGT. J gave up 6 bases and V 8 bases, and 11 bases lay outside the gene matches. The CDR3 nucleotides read TGTGCCAGCGACTTAAGACTAGCGGTAGGCGAGCAGTACTTC. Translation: CASDLRLAVGEQYF.

The CDR3 DNA reads TGTGCCAGTAGTATTCTAGCAGGGGAAGAACGTGGCTACACCTTC. Protein product: CASSILAGEERGYTF. This chain uses TRBV19 with TRBJ1-2; the D gene is possibly TRBD1 (6 bases). Deletions cut 3 bases from V and 7 bases from J, with 18 bases between. The CDR3 is 15 amino acids. Per germline, CDR1 LNHDA and CDR2 SQIVND (reference sequence).

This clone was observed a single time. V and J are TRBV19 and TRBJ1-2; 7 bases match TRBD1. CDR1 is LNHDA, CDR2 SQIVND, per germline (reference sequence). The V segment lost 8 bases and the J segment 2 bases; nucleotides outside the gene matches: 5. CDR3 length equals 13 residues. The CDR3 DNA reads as TGTGCCAGTGGCCCGACAGGGAACTATGGCTACACCTTC. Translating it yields CASGPTGNYGYTF.

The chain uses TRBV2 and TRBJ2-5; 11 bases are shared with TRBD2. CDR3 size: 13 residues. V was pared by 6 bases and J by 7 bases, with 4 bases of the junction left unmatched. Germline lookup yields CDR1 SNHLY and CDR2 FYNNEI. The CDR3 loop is CASRLAGEGTQYF. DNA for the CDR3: TGTGCCAGCAGACTAGCGGGAGAGGGGACCCAGTACTTC.

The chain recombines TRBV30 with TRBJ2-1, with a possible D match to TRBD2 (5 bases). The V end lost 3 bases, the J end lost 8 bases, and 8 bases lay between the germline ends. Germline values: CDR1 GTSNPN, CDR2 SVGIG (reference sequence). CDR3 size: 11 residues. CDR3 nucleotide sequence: TGTGCCTGGAGCAAGCGGTATGAGCAGTTCTTC. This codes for CAWSKRYEQFF.

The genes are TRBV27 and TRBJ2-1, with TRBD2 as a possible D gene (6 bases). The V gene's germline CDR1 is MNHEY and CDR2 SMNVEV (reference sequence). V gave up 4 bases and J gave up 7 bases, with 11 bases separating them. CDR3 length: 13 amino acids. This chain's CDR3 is CASSYPRGNEQFF. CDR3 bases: TGTGCCAGCAGTTATCCGCGGGGAAATGAGCAGTTCTTC.

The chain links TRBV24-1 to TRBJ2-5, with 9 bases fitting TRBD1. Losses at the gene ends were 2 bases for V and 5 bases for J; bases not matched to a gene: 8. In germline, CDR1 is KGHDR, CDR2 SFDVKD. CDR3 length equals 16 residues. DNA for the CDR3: TGTGCCACCAGTGATTCAACAGGGGGCGGGCGGGAGACCCAGTACTTC. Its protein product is CATSDSTGGGRETQYF.

The CDR3 coding sequence is TGTGCCAGCAGTTACGGGTCAGGGGGACAGCCCCAGCATTTT. The encoded protein is CASSYGSGGQPQHF. This rearrangement joins TRBV6-5 to TRBJ1-5, with 7 bases fitting TRBD1. CDR1 MNHEY and CDR2 SVGAGI come from the germline V gene. Trimming cost V 2 bases and J 7 bases; bases outside gene matches: 5. CDR3 size: 14 residues.

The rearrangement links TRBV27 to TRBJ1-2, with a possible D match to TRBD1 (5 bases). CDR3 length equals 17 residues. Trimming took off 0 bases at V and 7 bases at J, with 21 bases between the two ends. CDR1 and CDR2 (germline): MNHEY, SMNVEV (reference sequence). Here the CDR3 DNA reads TGTGCCAGCAGTTTATCGTGGCAGGGTACCCTTAAATTTGGCTACACCTTC. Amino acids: CASSLSWQGTLKFGYTF.

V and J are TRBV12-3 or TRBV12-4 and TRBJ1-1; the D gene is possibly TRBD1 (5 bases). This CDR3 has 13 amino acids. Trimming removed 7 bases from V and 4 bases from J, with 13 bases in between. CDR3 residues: CASIRDGGTEAFF. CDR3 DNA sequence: TGTGCCAGCATCAGGGACGGAGGCACTGAAGCTTTCTTT.

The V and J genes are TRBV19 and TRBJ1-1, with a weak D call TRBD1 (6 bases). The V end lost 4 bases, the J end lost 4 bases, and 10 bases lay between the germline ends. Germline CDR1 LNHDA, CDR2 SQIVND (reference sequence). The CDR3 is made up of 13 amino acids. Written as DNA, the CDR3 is TGTGCCAGTAGTACGACAGGTTCCACTGAAGCTTTCTTT. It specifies CASSTTGSTEAFF.

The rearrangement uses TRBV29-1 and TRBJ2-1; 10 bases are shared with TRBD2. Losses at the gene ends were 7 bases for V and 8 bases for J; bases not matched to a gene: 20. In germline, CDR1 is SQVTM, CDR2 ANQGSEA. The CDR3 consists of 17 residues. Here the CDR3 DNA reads TGCAGCGCTCAGGTGGGGATAGCGGGAGGATTGGGTGATGAGCAGTTCTTC. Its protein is CSAQVGIAGGLGDEQFF.

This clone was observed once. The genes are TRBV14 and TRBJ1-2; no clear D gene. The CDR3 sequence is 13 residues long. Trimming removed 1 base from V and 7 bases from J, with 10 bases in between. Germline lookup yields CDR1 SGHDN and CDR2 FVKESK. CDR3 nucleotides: TGTGCCAGCAGCCAAGCCGGAACAGTTGGCTACACCTTC. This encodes CASSQAGTVGYTF.

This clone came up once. The CDR3 DNA reads TGTGCCAGCAGTCAATACCATCGTGGACTAGATCTAGCGGAGACCCAGTACTTC. It codes for CASSQYHRGLDLAETQYF. The chain joins TRBV6-2 or TRBV6-3 to TRBJ2-5; TRBD2 matches 7 bases. The V gene's germline CDR1 is MNHEY and CDR2 SVGEGT. The CDR3 contains 18 residues. J lost 5 bases, V lost 5 bases, and 20 bases had no gene match.

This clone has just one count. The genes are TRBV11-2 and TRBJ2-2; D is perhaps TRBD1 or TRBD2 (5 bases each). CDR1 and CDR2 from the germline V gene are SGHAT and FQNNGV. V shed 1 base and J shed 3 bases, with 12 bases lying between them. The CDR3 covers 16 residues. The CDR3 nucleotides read TGTGCCAGCAGCTTAGCTGGGGGTTGGGACACCGGGGAGCTGTTTTTT. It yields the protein CASSLAGGWDTGELFF. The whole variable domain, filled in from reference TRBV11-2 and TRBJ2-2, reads EAGVAQSPRYKIIEKRQSVAFWCNPISGHATLYWYQQILGQGPKLLIQFQNNGVVDDSQLPKDRFSAERLKGVDSTLKIQPAKLEDSAVYLCASSLAGGWDTGELFFGEGSRLTVL.

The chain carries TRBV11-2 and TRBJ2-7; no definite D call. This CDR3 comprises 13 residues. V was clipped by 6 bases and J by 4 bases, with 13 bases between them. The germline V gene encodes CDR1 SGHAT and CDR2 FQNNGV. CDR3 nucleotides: TGTGCCAGCAGGGTCAATGAGTTGTACGAGCAGTACTTC. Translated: CASRVNELYEQYF.

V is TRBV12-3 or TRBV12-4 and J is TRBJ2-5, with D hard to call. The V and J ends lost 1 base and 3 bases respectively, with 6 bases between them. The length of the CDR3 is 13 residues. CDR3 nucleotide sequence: TGTGCCAGCAGTTTAGGGCAGGAAGAGACCCAGTACTTC. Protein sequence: CASSLGQEETQYF.

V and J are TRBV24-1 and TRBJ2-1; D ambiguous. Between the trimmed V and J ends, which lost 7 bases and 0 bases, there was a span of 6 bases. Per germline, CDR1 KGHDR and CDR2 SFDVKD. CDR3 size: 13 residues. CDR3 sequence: CATRGSSYNEQFF. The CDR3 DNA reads TGTGCCACCAGGGGAAGCTCCTACAATGAGCAGTTCTTC.

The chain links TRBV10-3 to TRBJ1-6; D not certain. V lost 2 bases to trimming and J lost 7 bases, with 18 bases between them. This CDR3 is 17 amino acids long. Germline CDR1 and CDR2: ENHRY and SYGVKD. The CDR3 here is CAISETVGGLANSPLHF. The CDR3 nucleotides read TGTGCCATCAGTGAGACCGTCGGTGGACTGGCGAATTCACCCCTCCACTTT.

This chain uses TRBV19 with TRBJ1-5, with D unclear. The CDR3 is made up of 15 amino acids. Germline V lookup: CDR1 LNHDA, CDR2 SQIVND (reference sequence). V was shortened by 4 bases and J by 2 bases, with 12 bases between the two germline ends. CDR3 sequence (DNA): TGTGCCAGTAGTACCAACGATATCGGCAATCAGCCCCAGCATTTT. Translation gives CASSTNDIGNQPQHF.

This CDR3 is CAAAPEGPGELFF. In DNA, the CDR3 is TGTGCCGCCGCTCCTGAGGGACCCGGGGAGCTGTTTTTT. The genes are TRBV30 and TRBJ2-2; TRBD1 or TRBD2 may be the D gene (5 bases each). The CDR3 length is 13 residues. The V gene lost 8 bases and the J gene lost 6 bases, with 16 bases spanning the gap. CDR1 and CDR2 (germline): GTSNPN, SVGIG (reference sequence).

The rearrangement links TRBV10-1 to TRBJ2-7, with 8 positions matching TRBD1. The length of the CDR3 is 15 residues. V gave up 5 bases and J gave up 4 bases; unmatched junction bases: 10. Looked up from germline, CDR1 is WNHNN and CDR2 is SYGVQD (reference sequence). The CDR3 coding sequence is TGCGCCAGCAGTCCGAGCGGACAGGGAACGTACGAGCAGTACTTC. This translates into CASSPSGQGTYEQYF.